A single sample is the source of the 12 T cell receptor beta chains below, sequenced in a study of cytomegalovirus exposure and HLA in healthy donors. The PCR made use of 60 Vbeta and 13 Jbeta primers. Method: immunoSEQ multiplex PCR; TCRdb's copy keeps in-frame clones and lacks some. Here the sample spans approximately 160,000 clones, approximately 82% being singletons. Sequencing input: PBMCs. The source is a male donor in good health and CMV-seronegative.

The CDR3 region is CASSVGGLTNEKLFF. The CDR3 coding sequence is TGTGCCAGCAGCGTAGGAGGGTTAACTAATGAAAAACTGTTTTTT. The chain links TRBV9 to TRBJ1-4, with unresolved D. This CDR3 is built from 15 residues. Germline V gene lookup returns CDR1 SGDLS and CDR2 YYNGEE. V shed 0 bases and J shed 1 base, with 7 bases lying between them.

This clone was found once. The V call is TRBV28, the J call TRBJ2-5; D might be TRBD2 (5 bases). CDR1 and CDR2 (germline): MDHEN, SYDVKM. CDR3 length: 16 residues. Trimming left V 5 bases short and J 5 bases short, with 21 bases between. This CDR3 reads CASSIARASLAETQYF. DNA of the CDR3: TGTGCCAGCAGTATCGCGCGGGCCTCCTTGGCGGAGACCCAGTACTTC. Complete variable domain (other parts from reference TRBV28 and TRBJ2-5): DVKVTQSSRYLVKRTGEKVFLECVQDMDHENMFWYRQDPGLGLRLIYFSYDVKMKEKGDIPEGYSVSREKKERFSLILESASTNQTSMYLCASSIARASLAETQYFGPGTRLLVL.

This chain connects TRBV5-1 to TRBJ1-2; possible D gene TRBD1, 6 bases. This CDR3 comprises 12 residues. CDR1 and CDR2 (germline): SGHRS, YFSETQ. The V and J ends lost 7 bases and 4 bases respectively, with 11 bases between them. CDR3 sequence reads: CASSDSTYGYTF. CDR3 coding DNA: TGCGCCAGCTCGGACAGCACCTATGGCTACACCTTC.

This chain uses TRBV25-1 with TRBJ1-3; D perhaps matches TRBD1 (6 bases). CDR3 size: 15 residues. Trimming shortened V by 3 bases and J by 0 bases, and 9 bases separated the two germline ends. Germline CDR1 MGHDK, CDR2 SYGVNS. The DNA of the CDR3 is TGTGCCAGCAGTGAGGGGGCATTCTCTGGAAACACCATATATTTT. Translating gives CASSEGAFSGNTIYF.

CDR3 loop: CASRVAGHGYTF. In nucleotides, the CDR3 is TGTGCCAGCAGGGTGGCAGGTCATGGCTACACCTTC. This sequence joins TRBV2 and TRBJ1-2; D is undetermined. Germline assignment: CDR1 SNHLY and CDR2 FYNNEI. V was shortened by 6 bases and J by 6 bases, with 11 bases between the two germline ends. This CDR3 contains 12 residues.

The V gene is TRBV6-4, the J gene TRBJ1-6; tentative D call: TRBD1 (6 bases). V shed 8 bases and J shed 7 bases, with 12 bases lying between them. Germline V gene data show CDR1 as MRHNA and CDR2 as SNTAGT. This CDR3 has 13 amino acids. The CDR3 region is CASGGRRNSPLHF. Written as DNA, the CDR3 is TGTGCCAGCGGGGGCCGGAGGAATTCACCCCTCCACTTT.

The J gene is TRBJ1-2, the V gene TRBV5-6; D is ambiguous. The CDR3 loop spans 11 amino acids. V lost 4 bases to trimming and J lost 8 bases, with 9 bases between them. Germline V gene data show CDR1 as SGHDT and CDR2 as YYEEEE. The CDR3 here is CASSLKLGYTF. The CDR3 DNA reads TGTGCCAGCAGCCTGAAGCTCGGCTACACCTTC. Filled out from reference TRBV5-6 and TRBJ1-2, the complete variable domain reads DAGVTQSPTHLIKTRGQQVTLRCSPKSGHDTVSWYQQALGQGPQFIFQYYEEEERQRGNFPDRFSGHQFPNYSSELNVNALLLGDSALYLCASSLKLGYTFGSGTRLTVV.

V is TRBV11-2 and J is TRBJ1-6, with D unresolved. Trimming removed 5 bases at V and 9 bases at J, with 11 bases between. The CDR3 runs to 13 residues. The germline V gene encodes CDR1 SGHAT and CDR2 FQNNGV. The CDR3: CASSRGWSSPLHF. CDR3 DNA sequence: TGTGCCAGCAGCCGAGGGTGGAGTTCACCCCTCCACTTT.

The V call is TRBV5-1, the J call TRBJ1-4; D may be TRBD1 (6 bases). The ends were cut back, 0 bases at V and 8 bases at J, with 14 bases in the middle. CDR3 length: 15 amino acids. The V gene's germline CDR1 is SGHRS and CDR2 YFSETQ. CDR3 nucleotide sequence: TGCGCCAGCAGCTTGGAAACAGGGCTCGGGGAAAAACTGTTTTTT. Its protein is CASSLETGLGEKLFF.

The chain recombines TRBV6-1 with TRBJ2-7, with 7 bases that match TRBD1. CDR3 length equals 11 residues. Germline loops: CDR1 MNHNS, CDR2 SASEGT. The ends lost 6 bases at V and 7 bases at J; junction bases unmatched: 3. CDR3 sequence (DNA): TGTGCCAGCAGCGACAGGGTTGAGCAGTACTTC. This codes for CASSDRVEQYF.

This chain connects TRBV7-6 to TRBJ2-5; 9 bases line up with TRBD1. Germline trimming cut 0 bases from V and 7 bases from J; bases unmatched to any gene: 9. The CDR3 consists of 16 residues. Germline-derived CDR1 and CDR2 are SGHVS and FNYEAQ. The CDR3 bases are TGTGCCAGCAGCTTAGCGGGACAGGGAGCCTCGGTGACCCAGTACTTC. Translating it yields CASSLAGQGASVTQYF.

This clone was detected only a few times. The rearrangement links TRBV4-1 to TRBJ2-2; D ambiguous. The V end was cut by 4 bases, the J end by 3 bases, with 18 bases between. Germline CDR1 is MGHRA and CDR2 is YSYEKL. CDR3 size: 17 residues. The CDR3 DNA is TGCGCCAGCAGCCCCCTCCCACGGGTATTCGACACCGGGGAGCTGTTTTTT. Protein sequence: CASSPLPRVFDTGELFF.